This T cell receptor (beta chain) was retrieved from a study of molecular identifiers for immune sequencing clone quantification. The V end was cut by 3 bases, the J end by 5 bases, with 20 bases between. CDR1 is LNHDA and CDR2 is SQIVND in the germline V gene (reference sequence). This CDR3 comprises 17 residues. Bulk TCR libraries were made with methods that had been previously described and with listed TCR primers. TCRdb used MiXCR to reprocess the PCR reads, holding one entry per CDR3 protein. The table has tens of thousands of distinct CDR3 sequences, approximately 34% seen once. The gene calls are TRBV19 and TRBJ1-5; D remains ambiguous. The source is a human donor in good health. Some libraries in this study had Jurkat cell RNA spiked in. Sequencing used naive CD8+ T cells from blood, with Jurkat cell RNA spiked in. Subset described: FACS-sorted CD8+CD4-CCR7+CD45RA+ naive T cells. CDR3 in DNA: TGTGCCAGTAGTATTATCCGGTTAGTGGGCGGCGATCAGCCCCAGCATTTT. It translates to CASSIIRLVGGDQPQHF.